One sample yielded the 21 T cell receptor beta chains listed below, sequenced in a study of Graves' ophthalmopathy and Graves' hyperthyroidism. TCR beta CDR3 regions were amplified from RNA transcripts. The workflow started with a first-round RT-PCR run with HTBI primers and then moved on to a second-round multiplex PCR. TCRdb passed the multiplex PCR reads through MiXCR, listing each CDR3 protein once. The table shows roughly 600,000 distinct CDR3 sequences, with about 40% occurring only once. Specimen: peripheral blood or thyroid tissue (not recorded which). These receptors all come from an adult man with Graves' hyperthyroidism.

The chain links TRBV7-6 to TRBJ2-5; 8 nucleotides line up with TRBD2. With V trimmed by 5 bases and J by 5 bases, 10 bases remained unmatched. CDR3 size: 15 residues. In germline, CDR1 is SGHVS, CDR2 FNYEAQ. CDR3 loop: CASSDIAGLGETQYF. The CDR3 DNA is TGTGCCAGCAGCGATATAGCGGGGTTGGGGGAGACCCAGTACTTC.

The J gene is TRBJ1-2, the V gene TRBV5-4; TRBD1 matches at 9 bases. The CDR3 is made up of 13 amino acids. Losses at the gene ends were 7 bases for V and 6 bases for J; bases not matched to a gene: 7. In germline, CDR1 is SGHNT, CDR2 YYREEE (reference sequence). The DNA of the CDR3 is TGTGCCAGCGGATCATGGACAGGGGATGGCTACACCTTC. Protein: CASGSWTGDGYTF.

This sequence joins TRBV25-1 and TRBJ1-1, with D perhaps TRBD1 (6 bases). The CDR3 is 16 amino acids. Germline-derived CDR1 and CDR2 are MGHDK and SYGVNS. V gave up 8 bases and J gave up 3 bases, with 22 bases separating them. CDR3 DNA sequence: TGTGCCAGCTCACCCAGGGGTTGGGGCTATGACACTGAAGCTTTCTTT. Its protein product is CASSPRGWGYDTEAFF.

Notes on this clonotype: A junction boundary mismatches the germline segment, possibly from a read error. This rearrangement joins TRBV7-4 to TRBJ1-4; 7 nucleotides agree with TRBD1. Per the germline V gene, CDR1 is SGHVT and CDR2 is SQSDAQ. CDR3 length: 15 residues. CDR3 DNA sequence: TGTGCCGGCAGCGTAGCCGGGACAGCTAATGAAAAACTGTTTTTT. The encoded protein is CAGSVAGTANEKLFF. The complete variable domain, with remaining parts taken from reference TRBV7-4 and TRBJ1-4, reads GAGVSQSPRYKVAKRGRDVALRCDSISGHVTLYWYRQTLGQGSEVLTYSQSDAQRDKSGRPSGRFSAERPERSVSTLKIQRTEQGDSAVYLCAGSVAGTANEKLFFGSGTQLSVL.

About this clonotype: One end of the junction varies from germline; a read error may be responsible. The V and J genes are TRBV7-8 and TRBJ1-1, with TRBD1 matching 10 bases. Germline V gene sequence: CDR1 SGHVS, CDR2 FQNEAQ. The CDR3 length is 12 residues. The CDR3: CASGQGDTEAFF. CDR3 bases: TGTGCCAGTGGACAGGGGGACACTGAGGCTTTCTTT.

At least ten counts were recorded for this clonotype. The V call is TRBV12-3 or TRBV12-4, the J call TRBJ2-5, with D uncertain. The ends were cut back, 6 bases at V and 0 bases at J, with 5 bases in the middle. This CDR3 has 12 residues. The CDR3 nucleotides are TGTGCCAGCAGACAGTACCAAGAGACCCAGTACTTC. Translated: CASRQYQETQYF.

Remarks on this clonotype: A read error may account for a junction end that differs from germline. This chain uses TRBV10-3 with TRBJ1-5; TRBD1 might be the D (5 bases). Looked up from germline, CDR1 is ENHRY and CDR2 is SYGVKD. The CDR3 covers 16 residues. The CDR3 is CASSERGGEINQPQHF. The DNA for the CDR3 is TGTGCCAGCAGTGAAAGGGGAGGGGAGATCAATCAGCCCCAGCATTTT.

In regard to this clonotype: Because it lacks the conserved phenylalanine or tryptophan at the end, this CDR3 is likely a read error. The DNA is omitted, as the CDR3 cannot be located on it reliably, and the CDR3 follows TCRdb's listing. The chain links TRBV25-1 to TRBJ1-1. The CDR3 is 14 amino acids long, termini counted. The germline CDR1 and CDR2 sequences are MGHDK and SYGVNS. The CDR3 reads CASSPWELNTEAFL.

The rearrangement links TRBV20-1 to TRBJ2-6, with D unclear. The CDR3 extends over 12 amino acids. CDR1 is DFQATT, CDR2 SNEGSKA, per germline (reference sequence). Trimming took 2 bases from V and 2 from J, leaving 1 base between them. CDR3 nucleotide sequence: TGCAGTGCTAGACCTGGGGCCAACGTCCTGACTTTC. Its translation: CSARPGANVLTF.

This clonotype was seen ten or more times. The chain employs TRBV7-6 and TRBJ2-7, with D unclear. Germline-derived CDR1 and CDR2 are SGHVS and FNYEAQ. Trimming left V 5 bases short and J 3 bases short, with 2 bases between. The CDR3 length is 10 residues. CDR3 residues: CASSIYEQYF. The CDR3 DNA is TGTGCCAGCAGCATCTACGAGCAGTACTTC. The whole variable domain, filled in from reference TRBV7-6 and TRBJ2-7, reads GAGVSQSPRYKVTKRGQDVALRCDPISGHVSLYWYRQALGQGPEFLTYFNYEAQQDKSGLPNDRFSAERPEGSISTLTIQRTEQRDSAMYRCASSIYEQYFGPGTRLTVT.

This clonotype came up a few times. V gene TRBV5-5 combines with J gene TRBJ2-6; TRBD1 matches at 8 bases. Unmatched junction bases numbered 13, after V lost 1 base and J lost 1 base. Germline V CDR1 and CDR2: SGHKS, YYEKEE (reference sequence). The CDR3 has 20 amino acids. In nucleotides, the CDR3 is TGTGCCAGCAGCTTGCTGACTCTCGGACAGGGTTTATCTGGGGCCAACGTCCTGACTTTC. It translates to CASSLLTLGQGLSGANVLTF.

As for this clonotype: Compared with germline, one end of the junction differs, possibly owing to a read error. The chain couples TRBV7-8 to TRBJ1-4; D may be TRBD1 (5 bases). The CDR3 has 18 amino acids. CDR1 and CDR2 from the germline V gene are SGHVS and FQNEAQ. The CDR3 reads CASSRQGPSNAGGEKLFF. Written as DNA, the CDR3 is TGCGCCAGCAGCCGCCAGGGCCCATCAAATGCCGGAGGTGAAAAACTGTTTTTT. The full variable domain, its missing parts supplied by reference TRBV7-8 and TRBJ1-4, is GAGVSQSPRYKVAKRGQDVALRCDPISGHVSLFWYQQALGQGPEFLTYFQNEAQLDKSGLPSDRFFAERPEGSVSTLKIQRTQQEDSAVYLCASSRQGPSNAGGEKLFFGSGTQLSVL.

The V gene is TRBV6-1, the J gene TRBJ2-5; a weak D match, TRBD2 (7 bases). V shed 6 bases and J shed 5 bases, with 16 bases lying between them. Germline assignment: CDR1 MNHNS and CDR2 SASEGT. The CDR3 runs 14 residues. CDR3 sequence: CASSSPGGEETQYF. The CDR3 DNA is TGTGCCAGCAGCTCCCCGGGGGGCGAGGAGACCCAGTACTTC.

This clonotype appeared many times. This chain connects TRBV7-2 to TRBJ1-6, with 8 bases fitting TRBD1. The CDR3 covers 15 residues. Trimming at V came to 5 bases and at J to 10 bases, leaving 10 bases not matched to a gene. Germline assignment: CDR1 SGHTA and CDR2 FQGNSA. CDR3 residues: CASSLSQGAESPLHF. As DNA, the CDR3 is TGTGCCAGCAGCCTTAGTCAGGGGGCCGAATCACCCCTCCACTTT.

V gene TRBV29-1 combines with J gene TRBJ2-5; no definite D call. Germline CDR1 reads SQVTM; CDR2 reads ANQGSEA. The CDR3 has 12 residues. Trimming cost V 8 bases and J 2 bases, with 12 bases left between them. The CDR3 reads CSFRATQETQYF. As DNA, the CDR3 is TGCAGCTTTCGAGCAACACAAGAGACCCAGTACTTC.

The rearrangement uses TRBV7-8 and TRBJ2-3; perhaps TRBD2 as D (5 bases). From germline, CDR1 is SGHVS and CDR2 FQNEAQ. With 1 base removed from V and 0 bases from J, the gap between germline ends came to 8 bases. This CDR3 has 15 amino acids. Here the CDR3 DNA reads TGTGCCAGCAGCTTAGGACTATTTAGCACAGATACGCAGTATTTT. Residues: CASSLGLFSTDTQYF.

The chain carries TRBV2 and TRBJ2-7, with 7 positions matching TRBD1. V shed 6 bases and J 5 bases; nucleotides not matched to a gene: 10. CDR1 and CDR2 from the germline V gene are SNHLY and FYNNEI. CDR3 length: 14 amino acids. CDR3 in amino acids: CASSLGRQGNEQYF. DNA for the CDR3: TGTGCCAGCAGCTTGGGAAGACAGGGTAACGAGCAGTACTTC.

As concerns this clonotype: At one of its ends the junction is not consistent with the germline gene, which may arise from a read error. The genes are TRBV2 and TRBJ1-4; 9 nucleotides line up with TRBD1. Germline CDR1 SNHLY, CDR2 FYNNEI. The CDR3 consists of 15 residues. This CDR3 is CASSLGQGTHEKLFF. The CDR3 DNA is TGTGCCAGCAGTTTGGGACAGGGAACTCATGAAAAACTGTTTTTT.

The CDR3 region has the DNA TGTGCCAGCAGCCGGAGGGGGAGCTCCTATAATTCACCCCTCCACTTT. Its translation is CASSRRGSSYNSPLHF. The rearrangement links TRBV2 to TRBJ1-6; a weak D match, TRBD1 (6 bases). The CDR3 contains 16 residues. Germline lookup yields CDR1 SNHLY and CDR2 FYNNEI. Deletions cut 6 bases from V and 0 bases from J, with 12 bases between.

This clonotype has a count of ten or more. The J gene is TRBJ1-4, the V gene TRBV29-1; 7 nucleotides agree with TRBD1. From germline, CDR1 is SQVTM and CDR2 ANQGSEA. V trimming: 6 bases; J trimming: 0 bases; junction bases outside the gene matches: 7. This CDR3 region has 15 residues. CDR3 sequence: CSVTGPRATNEKLFF. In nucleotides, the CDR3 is TGCAGCGTGACAGGGCCAAGAGCAACTAATGAAAAACTGTTTTTT.

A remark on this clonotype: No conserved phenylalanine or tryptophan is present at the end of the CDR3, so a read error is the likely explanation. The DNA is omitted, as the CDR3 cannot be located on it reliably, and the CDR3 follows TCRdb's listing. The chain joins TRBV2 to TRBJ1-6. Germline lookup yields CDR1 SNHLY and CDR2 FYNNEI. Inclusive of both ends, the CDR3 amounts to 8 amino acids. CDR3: CASGLAAT.